The next 18 T cell receptor beta chains were all read from a single sample in a study of T-cell reconstitution after alpha-beta-depleted transplantation in children. Molecular barcoding with unique molecular identifiers was used for the TCRbeta library. MiXCR, applied by TCRdb to the PCR reads, yields one record per CDR3 protein. The sample consists of over 150,000 distinct CDR3 sequences, 6.6% of them appearing once. The sequenced sample was PBMCs, obtained before TCRalphabeta/CD19-depleted stem cell transplant. Every receptor here comes from a boy aged 2-15 years with acute lymphoblastic leukemia, due to receive a stem cell transplant.

Ten or more counts support this clonotype. The V call is TRBV12-3 or TRBV12-4, the J call TRBJ2-5; the match to TRBD1 covers 11 bases. The CDR3 consists of 16 residues. Germline trimming cut 3 bases from V and 2 bases from J; bases unmatched to any gene: 5. The DNA of the CDR3 is TGTGCCAGCAGTTTTGATCGGGACAGGGGGCAAGAGACCCAGTACTTC. Its protein is CASSFDRDRGQETQYF.

This clonotype came up many times. The chain combines TRBV11-2 with TRBJ2-7; TRBD2 aligns across 10 bases. CDR3 length equals 18 residues. Germline CDR1 and CDR2: SGHAT and FQNNGV. V dropped 1 base and J dropped 4; count of bases not matched to a gene: 13. The CDR3 region has the DNA TGTGCCAGCAGCTTAGGTAGCGGGAGGACTTCAGGGGGGTACGAGCAGTACTTC. Its translation: CASSLGSGRTSGGYEQYF.

The genes are TRBV6-5 and TRBJ2-5, with 7 bases aligning to TRBD2. Losses at the gene ends were 2 bases for V and 4 bases for J; bases not matched to a gene: 10. The CDR3 extends over 16 amino acids. Germline CDR1 and CDR2: MNHEY and SVGAGI. The CDR3 here is CASSYGPSGAGETQYF. CDR3 DNA sequence: TGTGCCAGCAGTTACGGACCCAGCGGGGCAGGAGAGACCCAGTACTTC.

In its sample, this clonotype was seen many times. The rearrangement joins TRBV29-1 to TRBJ2-1, with TRBD1 identical over 7 bases. The CDR3 covers 13 residues. Germline V lookup: CDR1 SQVTM, CDR2 ANQGSEA. Trimming took 7 bases from V and 5 from J; bases not matched to a gene: 8. CDR3 sequence (DNA): TGCAGCGGGGGAAAGACAGGGAACAATGAGCAGTTCTTC. It is translated as CSGGKTGNNEQFF.

This clonotype was seen ten or more times. The chain employs TRBV19 and TRBJ2-7, with a weak D call TRBD2 (5 bases). The CDR3 has 12 residues. The V and J ends lost 3 bases and 5 bases respectively, with 8 bases between them. Germline V gene lookup returns CDR1 LNHDA and CDR2 SQIVND (reference sequence). CDR3 amino acids: CASSITGDEQYF. CDR3 nucleotide sequence: TGTGCCAGTAGTATCACCGGGGACGAGCAGTACTTC.

With respect to this clonotype: Being one base from a much bigger clone, this may be a read error. The rearrangement links TRBV28 to TRBJ2-1; 7 bases align to TRBD1. Trimming removed 9 bases from V and 1 base from J; junction bases left unmatched: 12. CDR1 is MDHEN, CDR2 SYDVKM, per germline. This CDR3 is built from 16 residues. CDR3 loop: CARRSTGESSYNEQFF. In nucleotides, the CDR3 is TGTGCCAGGAGGTCCACAGGGGAATCATCCTACAATGAGCAGTTCTTC.

The rearrangement uses TRBV11-3 and TRBJ2-2; 9 nucleotides line up with TRBD1. V shed 4 bases and J 4 bases; nucleotides not matched to a gene: 7. Germline-derived CDR1 and CDR2 are SGHNT and YENEEA. The CDR3 runs to 16 residues. CDR3 in amino acids: CASSYQQGASTGELFF. Written as DNA, the CDR3 is TGTGCCAGCAGCTATCAACAGGGGGCGAGCACCGGGGAGCTGTTTTTT.

This clonotype was recorded many times. The J gene is TRBJ2-1, the V gene TRBV14, with D perhaps TRBD1 (6 bases). The ends were cut back, 0 bases at V and 9 bases at J, with 9 bases in the middle. Germline V CDR1 and CDR2: SGHDN, FVKESK. The length of the CDR3 is 13 residues. The CDR3 is CASSQDRGREQFF. As DNA, the CDR3 is TGTGCCAGCAGCCAAGACAGGGGCCGTGAGCAGTTCTTC.

The J gene is TRBJ1-3, the V gene TRBV12-3 or TRBV12-4; D unclear. The CDR3 has 14 amino acids. Trimming took 6 bases from V and 2 from J, leaving 11 bases between them. The CDR3 region is CASRVRAAGNTIYF. In DNA, the CDR3 is TGTGCCAGCAGGGTGAGGGCAGCTGGAAACACCATATATTTT.

At least ten counts were recorded for this clonotype. The chain links TRBV12-3 or TRBV12-4 to TRBJ1-3; no clear D gene. V dropped 5 bases and J dropped 3 bases, with 17 bases sitting between them. The CDR3 is 16 amino acids. CDR3 amino acids: CASSPSLTADGNTIYF. As DNA, the CDR3 is TGTGCCAGCAGTCCCTCCCTCACCGCCGATGGAAACACCATATATTTT.

In this sample, this clonotype turned up many times. V gene TRBV6-2 or TRBV6-3 combines with J gene TRBJ2-7; D unresolved. Per the germline V gene, CDR1 is MNHEY and CDR2 is SVGEGT. This CDR3 comprises 13 residues. V shed 7 bases and J shed 0 bases, with 10 bases lying between them. The CDR3 DNA reads TGTGCCAGCATGCTCCCTAGCTCCTACGAGCAGTACTTC. Its translation is CASMLPSSYEQYF.

This clonotype was picked up a small number of times. This chain uses TRBV7-2 with TRBJ2-3; a possible D gene is TRBD2 (6 bases). The CDR3 loop spans 14 amino acids. The germline V and J ends were trimmed by 0 bases and 5 bases, with 9 bases remaining between them. Germline CDR1 SGHTA, CDR2 FQGNSA. The CDR3 spells CASSLAPGLDTQYF. In DNA form, the CDR3 reads TGTGCCAGCAGCTTAGCCCCGGGACTAGATACGCAGTATTTT.

This clonotype was seen repeatedly, ten times or more. The chain couples TRBV5-1 to TRBJ2-4; weak D call: TRBD1 (6 bases). The CDR3 length is 17 residues. Per the germline V gene, CDR1 is SGHRS and CDR2 is YFSETQ. The ends were cut back, 1 base at V and 4 bases at J, with 18 bases in the middle. The CDR3 nucleotides read TGCGCCAGCAGCTTGTTCTCAGGGGTAATTGTTAAAAACATTCAGTACTTC. Amino acid sequence: CASSLFSGVIVKNIQYF.

The rearrangement joins TRBV24-1 to TRBJ2-6; D gene unclear. The CDR3 runs 14 residues. Between the trimmed V and J ends, which lost 1 base and 10 bases, there was a span of 10 bases. Germline values: CDR1 KGHDR, CDR2 SFDVKD. Here the CDR3 DNA reads TGTGCCACCAGTGATTTTGACCTCGGGAACGTCCTGACTTTC. Its protein product is CATSDFDLGNVLTF.

This clonotype was seen many times. The J gene is TRBJ1-4, the V gene TRBV15; possibly TRBD1 for D (5 bases). The V and J ends lost 0 bases and 2 bases respectively, with 13 bases between them. This CDR3 has 17 residues. Germline V gives CDR1 LNHNV, CDR2 YYDKDF (reference sequence). CDR3 coding DNA: TGTGCCACCAGCAGAGATAGGGGTTGGCCGACTAATGAAAAACTGTTTTTT. Translating it yields CATSRDRGWPTNEKLFF.

This clonotype was seen many times. The rearrangement joins TRBV7-6 to TRBJ2-7; 14 nucleotides align to TRBD2. Germline trimming cut 3 bases from V and 5 bases from J; bases unmatched to any gene: 6. From germline, CDR1 is SGHVS and CDR2 FNYEAQ. CDR3 length: 16 residues. CDR3 sequence reads: CASSFGTSGSLHEQYF. In DNA, the CDR3 is TGTGCCAGCAGCTTCGGGACTAGCGGGAGCCTCCACGAGCAGTACTTC.

This clonotype showed up many times. V is TRBV5-1 and J is TRBJ2-3, with D tentatively TRBD2 (7 bases). Germline CDR1 and CDR2: SGHRS and YFSETQ. Trimming cost V 0 bases and J 2 bases, with 13 bases left between them. The CDR3 sequence is 16 residues long. CDR3 bases: TGCGCCAGCAGCTTGGATGGGGGGGCGTACACAGATACGCAGTATTTT. Its protein product is CASSLDGGAYTDTQYF.

This clonotype was recorded many times. The chain uses TRBV6-1 and TRBJ2-1; no clear D. The CDR3 is 14 amino acids. V lost 10 bases and J 0 bases, leaving 13 bases between the germline ends. The germline V gene encodes CDR1 MNHNS and CDR2 SASEGT. The CDR3 DNA reads as TGTGCCACTCGTACGGTGAGCTCCTACAATGAGCAGTTCTTC. Residues: CATRTVSSYNEQFF.